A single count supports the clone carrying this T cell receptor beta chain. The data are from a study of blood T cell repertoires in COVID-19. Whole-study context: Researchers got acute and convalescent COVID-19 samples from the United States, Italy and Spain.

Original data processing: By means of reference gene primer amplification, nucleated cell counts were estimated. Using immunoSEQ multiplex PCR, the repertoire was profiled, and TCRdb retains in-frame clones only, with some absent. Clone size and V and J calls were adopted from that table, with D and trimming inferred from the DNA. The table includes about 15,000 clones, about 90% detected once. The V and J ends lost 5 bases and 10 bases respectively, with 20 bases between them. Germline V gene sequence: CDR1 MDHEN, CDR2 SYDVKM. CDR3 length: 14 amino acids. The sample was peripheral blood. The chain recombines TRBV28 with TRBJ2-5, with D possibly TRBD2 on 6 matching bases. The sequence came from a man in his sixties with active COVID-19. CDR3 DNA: TGTGCCAGCAGTCCAGTCCGGGGGATGGTGGACCAGTACTTC. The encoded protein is CASSPVRGMVDQYF.